Each of the 19 T cell receptor beta chains below was sequenced from the same sample in a study of CD8+ T cells in alopecia areata. Treatment indicated: oral pan-JAK inhibitor, 5-10 mg twice daily. RNA extraction was followed by reverse transcription into cDNA, which acted as the sequencing template. Sequencing was performed with immunoSEQ multiplex PCR; in TCRdb, only in-frame clones are kept and a portion is missing. The sample holds about 210,000 clones, 50% to 75% seen once. Specimen: CD4+ T cells sorted from blood, collected at week 4, from a patient treated with tofacitinib. Receptor source: a human donor with alopecia areata.

The table lists this clone with a count of one. The J gene is TRBJ2-5, the V gene TRBV6-1; the D is unclear. Per the germline V gene, CDR1 is MNHNS and CDR2 is SASEGT. The CDR3 totals 15 residues. Trimming removed 8 bases at V and 2 bases at J, with 18 bases between. CDR3 residues: CASWTPYRGQETQYF. The CDR3 bases are TGTGCCAGCTGGACCCCATATCGCGGACAAGAGACCCAGTACTTC.

The chain carries TRBV15 and TRBJ2-5; TRBD1 aligns across 9 bases. V was clipped by 1 base and J by 5 bases; unmatched bases: 5. Germline CDR1 and CDR2: LNHNV and YYDKDF (reference sequence). This CDR3 contains 15 residues. CDR3 region: CATSRGQGGRETQYF. The CDR3 region has the DNA TGTGCCACCAGCAGAGGACAGGGGGGCCGGGAGACCCAGTACTTC.

This clone was seen ten or more times. The V and J genes are TRBV5-1 and TRBJ2-7; D is perhaps TRBD2 (6 bases). Per germline, CDR1 SGHRS and CDR2 YFSETQ. The V and J ends lost 3 bases and 0 bases respectively, with 16 bases between them. The CDR3 runs to 16 residues. The CDR3 DNA sequence: TGCGCCAGCAGCTCGGAGGGCGGAGTGAGCTCCTACGAGCAGTACTTC. Protein product: CASSSEGGVSSYEQYF.

The DNA of the CDR3 is TGTGCCAGCAGCTTACCGGGACTAGGAACCTCAGATACGCAGTATTTT. Its translation: CASSLPGLGTSDTQYF. The chain combines TRBV11-1 with TRBJ2-3, with TRBD2 matching 8 bases. CDR3 length: 16 residues. Germline V gene lookup returns CDR1 SGHAT and CDR2 FQDESV (reference sequence). V lost 2 bases and J lost 4; bases outside the gene matches: 8.

V and J are TRBV4-2 and TRBJ2-7; possible D gene TRBD1, 6 bases. V gave up 2 bases and J gave up 2 bases, with 13 bases separating them. This CDR3 spans 15 amino acids. Per germline, CDR1 LGHNA and CDR2 YNFKEQ. This CDR3 is CASSQTKDRTYEQYF. In DNA form, the CDR3 reads TGTGCCAGCAGCCAAACCAAGGACAGAACCTACGAGCAGTACTTC.

The chain uses TRBV23-1 and TRBJ2-1; 7 bases are a match to TRBD1. TRBV23-1 has ORF status, its function being uncertain. CDR3 size: 16 residues. With V trimmed by 0 bases and J by 0 bases, 2 bases remained unmatched. The CDR3 loop reads CASSQSDRSSYNEQFF. CDR3 sequence (DNA): TGCGCCAGCAGTCAATCGGACAGGAGCTCCTACAATGAGCAGTTCTTC.

The rearrangement joins TRBV6-5 to TRBJ1-2; D remains ambiguous. There are 13 residues in the CDR3. Germline V gene lookup returns CDR1 MNHEY and CDR2 SVGAGI. Trimming shortened V by 10 bases and J by 5 bases, and 17 bases separated the two germline ends. CDR3 DNA: TGTGCCACCTCCCCGGGGAGGGATTATGGCTACACCTTC. Protein sequence: CATSPGRDYGYTF.

The table lists this clone with a few counts. This chain connects TRBV29-1 to TRBJ1-1; no clear D gene. Trimming took off 4 bases at V and 6 bases at J, with 12 bases between the two ends. Germline V CDR1 and CDR2: SQVTM, ANQGSEA. The CDR3 has 12 amino acids. The CDR3 bases are TGCAGCGTTGGCGGGGAATGGGCTGAAGCTTTCTTT. It encodes CSVGGEWAEAFF. Filled out from reference TRBV29-1 and TRBJ1-1, the complete variable domain reads SAVISQKPSRDICQRGTSLTIQCQVDSQVTMMFWYRQQPGQSLTLIATANQGSEATYESGFVIDKFPISRPNLTFSTLTVSNMSPEDSSIYLCSVGGEWAEAFFGQGTRLTVV.

The chain uses TRBV5-1 and TRBJ1-6, with 10 bases that match TRBD1. V lost 4 bases and J lost 8; bases outside the gene matches: 6. In germline, CDR1 is SGHRS, CDR2 YFSETQ. This CDR3 contains 15 residues. The CDR3 spells CASSPGQGSYSPLHF. CDR3 DNA sequence: TGCGCCAGCAGCCCGGGACAGGGGTCGTATTCACCCCTCCACTTT.

The rearrangement uses TRBV2 and TRBJ2-3, with 7 positions matching TRBD2. Germline assignment: CDR1 SNHLY and CDR2 FYNNEI. V gave up 6 bases and J gave up 4 bases; unmatched junction bases: 7. The CDR3 extends over 14 amino acids. The CDR3 coding sequence is TGTGCCAGCAGGGGAGGGAGAGGGCCAGATACGCAGTATTTT. Translation gives CASRGGRGPDTQYF.

The chain is built from TRBV6-1 and TRBJ1-5, with D perhaps TRBD1 (5 bases). This CDR3 comprises 13 residues. Trimming removed 6 bases from V and 7 bases from J, with 13 bases in between. The V gene's germline CDR1 is MNHNS and CDR2 SASEGT. The CDR3 sequence is CASRRRERQPQHF. CDR3 in DNA: TGTGCCAGCAGGCGCAGGGAACGGCAGCCCCAGCATTTT.

This clone showed up just a few times. This chain uses TRBV7-2 with TRBJ1-5, with D perhaps TRBD1 (6 bases). Germline CDR1 reads SGHTA; CDR2 reads FQGNSA. Trimming took off 1 base at V and 3 bases at J, with 13 bases between the two ends. The CDR3 sequence is 16 residues long. CDR3 residues: CASSLVGSGVNQPQHF. DNA for the CDR3: TGTGCCAGCAGCTTAGTGGGGTCAGGGGTCAATCAGCCCCAGCATTTT.

The CDR3, as DNA: TGTGCCAGCAGCGTAGTAATTGGAGAGGGCGGGGAGCTGTTTTTT. This gives the protein CASSVVIGEGGELFF. J is TRBJ2-2 and V is TRBV9; D might be TRBD2 (5 bases). V was pared by 0 bases and J by 7 bases, with 13 bases between. Per germline, CDR1 SGDLS and CDR2 YYNGEE. This CDR3 is built from 15 residues.

The CDR3 DNA follows: TGTGCCAGCAGTCAAGGGGGCCGGGAGACCCAGTACTTC. It yields the protein CASSQGGRETQYF. This chain connects TRBV28 to TRBJ2-5, with TRBD1 identical over 7 bases. The germline V gene encodes CDR1 MDHEN and CDR2 SYDVKM. The CDR3 loop spans 13 amino acids. V trimming: 5 bases; J trimming: 5 bases; junction bases outside the gene matches: 5.

This clone came up a few times. The chain recombines TRBV5-1 with TRBJ2-3; TRBD2 matches 11 bases. From germline, CDR1 is SGHRS and CDR2 YFSETQ. Trimming took 7 bases from V and 5 from J; bases not matched to a gene: 3. This CDR3 region has 13 residues. CDR3 sequence: CASVLAGGDTQYF. CDR3 nucleotide sequence: TGCGCCAGCGTTCTAGCGGGAGGAGATACGCAGTATTTT. The complete variable domain, with remaining parts taken from reference TRBV5-1 and TRBJ2-3, reads KAGVTQTPRYLIKTRGQQVTLSCSPISGHRSVSWYQQTPGQGLQFLFEYFSETQRNKGNFPGRFSGRQFSNSRSEMNVSTLELGDSALYLCASVLAGGDTQYFGPGTRLTVL.

This clone was counted only a few times. The rearrangement links TRBV30 to TRBJ1-2; D is uncertain. The V gene's germline CDR1 is GTSNPN and CDR2 SVGIG (reference sequence). Trimming took off 4 bases at V and 2 bases at J, with 11 bases between the two ends. This CDR3 has 13 amino acids. The CDR3 is CAWNDRGNYGYTF. CDR3 bases: TGTGCCTGGAATGACCGAGGCAACTATGGCTACACCTTC.

The chain has TRBV11-2 and TRBJ2-5, with 9 bases matching TRBD2. Germline V gene sequence: CDR1 SGHAT, CDR2 FQNNGV. After removal of 2 bases from V and 5 bases from J, the junction contained 6 bases not matched to a gene. This CDR3 is 15 amino acids long. The chain's CDR3 is CASSLNAGGPETQYF. The CDR3 DNA follows: TGTGCCAGCAGCTTAAATGCGGGGGGGCCGGAGACCCAGTACTTC.

The gene calls are TRBV5-4 and TRBJ2-1, with TRBD1 identical over 8 bases. The CDR3 contains 16 residues. V shed 0 bases and J 4 bases; nucleotides not matched to a gene: 6. The germline CDR1 and CDR2 sequences are SGHNT and YYREEE (reference sequence). The CDR3 protein is CASSLGQGRGYNEQFF. CDR3 nucleotides: TGTGCCAGCAGCTTGGGACAGGGGAGAGGGTACAATGAGCAGTTCTTC.

The DNA for the CDR3 is TGCAGCGTTATGACAGGGGGCAGGGGAAAACTGTTTTTT. It yields the protein CSVMTGGRGKLFF. The V and J genes are TRBV29-1 and TRBJ1-4; the match to TRBD1 covers 10 bases. V trimming: 5 bases; J trimming: 10 bases; junction bases outside the gene matches: 7. Per the germline V gene, CDR1 is SQVTM and CDR2 is ANQGSEA. The CDR3 is made up of 13 amino acids.